These 3 T cell receptor beta chains were all obtained from the same sample, sequenced in a study of T-cell memory formation after mild COVID-19. TCRdb re-called the 5' RACE reads with MiXCR, one entry per CDR3 protein. The sample lists 110,000 to 150,000 distinct CDR3 sequences; roughly 24% were seen once. The sequenced sample consisted of PBMCs or a T cell subset sorted from them (not recorded which). The receptors were gathered from an adult woman who had mild COVID-19 (a few samples of this study predate the infection). Cell type and time point are not known.

This clonotype was detected only a few times. The V and J genes are TRBV3-1 and TRBJ2-5, with TRBD2 matching 8 bases. The germline V gene has CDR1 LGHDT and CDR2 YNNKEL (reference sequence). The junction had 11 bases not matched to a gene; V was cut back by 5 bases and J by 0 bases. The CDR3 is 17 amino acids. The CDR3 region has the DNA TGTGCCAGCAGCTCACTAGCGGCAAACACGTACCAAGAGACCCAGTACTTC. It translates to CASSSLAANTYQETQYF.

The chain couples TRBV3-1 to TRBJ2-1, with unresolved D. CDR1 and CDR2 (germline): LGHDT, YNNKEL (reference sequence). The CDR3 has 13 residues. The V end lost 1 base, the J end lost 5 bases, and 6 bases lay between the germline ends. CDR3 in amino acids: CASSQGSHNEQFF. The CDR3 DNA is TGTGCCAGCAGCCAAGGGTCCCACAATGAGCAGTTCTTC.

In this sample, this clonotype turned up a few times. The chain recombines TRBV3-1 with TRBJ2-2; the D gene is possibly TRBD2 (6 bases). Per germline, CDR1 LGHDT and CDR2 YNNKEL (reference sequence). V gave up 1 base and J gave up 7 bases, with 16 bases separating them. CDR3 length: 16 amino acids. CDR3 residues: CASSQVGASAYGELFF. In DNA, the CDR3 is TGTGCCAGCAGCCAAGTTGGGGCTAGCGCTTACGGGGAGCTGTTTTTT.